Listed below are T cell receptor beta chains from one sample, sequenced in a study of tumor-infiltrating lymphocytes in primary liver carcinoma. TCRdb reprocessed the multiplex PCR reads with MiXCR, giving one entry per CDR3 protein. In the table there are around 190,000 distinct CDR3 sequences, around four fifths of which are singletons. Sample: tumor tissue from primary liver carcinoma. The origin of the receptors is a man between 35 and 55 years old with primary liver carcinoma and hepatitis B virus infection. The CDR3 runs from the conserved cysteine through the conserved F or W. The D gene is left open where the match is weak. Only some rows state a clone size, as once, few, many or a class for expanded clones.

v_call: TRBV6-2/TRBV6-3; d_call: TRBD2; j_call: TRBJ2-7; clone_size: -; cdr3_nt: TGTGCCAACTGTAGCGGGAGTGAAGGAGATCTCTCCTACGAGCAGTACTTC; cdr3_aa: CANCSGSEGDLSYEQYF
v_call: TRBV29-1; d_call: TRBD1; j_call: TRBJ2-7; clone_size: -; cdr3_nt: TGCAGCGCGACAGGGGGTGGCAGATACGAGCAGTACTTC; cdr3_aa: CSATGGGRYEQYF
v_call: TRBV6-5; d_call: -; j_call: TRBJ2-6; clone_size: -; cdr3_nt: TGTGCCAGCAGTTGCTCCCCAACGGCTAGGGCCAACGTCCTGACTTTC; cdr3_aa: CASSCSPTARANVLTF
v_call: TRBV5-4; d_call: -; j_call: TRBJ2-5; clone_size: -; cdr3_nt: TGTGCCAGCAGCTACCCCGGCCCGGGAAGACAAGAGACCCAGTACTTC; cdr3_aa: CASSYPGPGRQETQYF
v_call: TRBV29-1; d_call: -; j_call: TRBJ1-2; clone_size: -; cdr3_nt: TGCAGCGTTGATCGACAGAGGCATTGCTACACCTTC; cdr3_aa: CSVDRQRHCYTF
v_call: TRBV4-1; d_call: -; j_call: TRBJ2-3; clone_size: -; cdr3_nt: TGCGCCACCAGCCAAGATCCAGACACAGATACGCAGTATTTT; cdr3_aa: CATSQDPDTDTQYF
v_call: TRBV6-2/TRBV6-3; d_call: -; j_call: TRBJ1-1; clone_size: -; cdr3_nt: TGTGACAGTCGGCGAGGGGGGTTGAACACTGAAACTTTCTTT; cdr3_aa: CDSRRGGLNTETFF
v_call: TRBV12-3/TRBV12-4; d_call: TRBD1; j_call: TRBJ2-1; clone_size: -; cdr3_nt: TGTGCCAGCAGTCTCCCCGGGACAGGGTACAATGAGCAGTTCTTC; cdr3_aa: CASSLPGTGYNEQFF
v_call: TRBV14; d_call: TRBD1; j_call: TRBJ2-7; clone_size: many; cdr3_nt: TGTGCCAGCAGCCGGGGACAGGGAGTCATCCGGCAGTACTTC; cdr3_aa: CASSRGQGVIRQYF
v_call: TRBV29-1; d_call: -; j_call: TRBJ1-1; clone_size: -; cdr3_nt: TGCAGCGTTGATGGAGGATGGGGTATGAAGACTGAAACTTTCTTT; cdr3_aa: CSVDGGWGMKTETFF
v_call: TRBV6-5; d_call: -; j_call: TRBJ1-1; clone_size: -; cdr3_nt: TGTGCCAGCAATGGGACACACACTGAAACTTTCTTT; cdr3_aa: CASNGTHTETFF
v_call: TRBV4-3; d_call: -; j_call: TRBJ2-5; clone_size: -; cdr3_nt: TGCGCAAGCAGCCAAAACTGGGGGGTGGAGACCCAGTACTTC; cdr3_aa: CASSQNWGVETQYF